The 17 T cell receptor beta chains below were found in one sample sequenced in a study of vaccination and CD4 T cells after COVID-19. Treatment of the sample: roughly 10-day PBMC culture with coronavirus spike peptide pools or control peptides (ViraFEST assay). CD4+ T cells that had been cultured provided DNA sequenced with the Oncomine TCR Beta short-read assay. TCRdb redid the calling of the PCR reads with MiXCR, one entry per CDR3 protein. This table holds some 18,000 distinct CDR3 sequences, over 40% found once. These TCRs' antigens remain unknown. The material sequenced was CD4+ T cells from blood, cultured in vitro, taken after SARS-CoV-2 vaccination. All receptors come from a human donor who had recovered from COVID-19.

The J gene is TRBJ1-6, the V gene TRBV27; tentative D call: TRBD1 (6 bases). V lost 1 base to trimming and J lost 8 bases, with 12 bases between them. CDR1 is MNHEY and CDR2 is SMNVEV in the germline V gene (reference sequence). The CDR3 is made up of 15 amino acids. The CDR3 protein is CASSLLATGYSPLHF. CDR3 sequence (DNA): TGTGCCAGCAGTTTATTAGCAACAGGGTATTCACCCCTCCACTTT.

This clonotype was counted only a few times. V is TRBV15 and J is TRBJ1-2, with D unclear. CDR1 and CDR2 from the germline V gene are LNHNV and YYDKDF (reference sequence). V was clipped by 5 bases and J by 3 bases, with 10 bases between them. The length of the CDR3 is 13 residues. This CDR3 is CATSGPPHYGYTF. The CDR3 DNA is TGTGCCACCAGCGGCCCTCCGCACTATGGCTACACCTTC. Drawing the rest from reference TRBV15 and TRBJ1-2, the complete variable domain is DAMVIQNPRYQVTQFGKPVTLSCSQTLNHNVMYWYQQKSSQAPKLLFHYYDKDFNNEADTPDNFQSRRPNTSFCFLDIRSPGLGDTAMYLCATSGPPHYGYTFGSGTRLTVV.

This clonotype was seen a handful of times. V and J are TRBV29-1 and TRBJ1-1; weak D call: TRBD1 (5 bases). V was pared by 0 bases and J by 5 bases, with 16 bases between. In germline, CDR1 is SQVTM, CDR2 ANQGSEA. The CDR3 extends over 15 amino acids. The CDR3 region has the DNA TGCAGCGTTGAAGAACTTAAAGGGGCGCATACTGAAGCTTTCTTT. Translated, it gives CSVEELKGAHTEAFF.

This chain links TRBV20-1 with TRBJ1-3; D uncertain. Trimming shortened V by 7 bases and J by 0 bases, and 4 bases separated the two germline ends. The CDR3 has 11 amino acids. Germline V CDR1 and CDR2: DFQATT, SNEGSKA (reference sequence). CDR3 residues: CSVFSGNTIYF. The CDR3 nucleotides read TGCAGTGTATTCTCTGGAAACACCATATATTTT.

V gene TRBV5-4 combines with J gene TRBJ1-6; 7 bases are shared with TRBD1. Trimming cost V 4 bases and J 6 bases; bases outside gene matches: 7. Germline lookup yields CDR1 SGHNT and CDR2 YYREEE (reference sequence). The CDR3 extends over 15 amino acids. CDR3 region: CASSVEGALNSPLHF. The CDR3 DNA follows: TGTGCCAGCAGCGTAGAGGGGGCCCTTAATTCACCCCTCCACTTT. The full variable domain, in which reference TRBV5-4 and TRBJ1-6 provide the parts outside the CDR3, is ETGVTQSPTHLIKTRGQQVTLRCSSQSGHNTVSWYQQALGQGPQFIFQYYREEENGRGNFPPRFSGLQFPNYSSELNVNALELDDSALYLCASSVEGALNSPLHFGNGTRLTVT.

This chain uses TRBV2 with TRBJ1-6; maybe TRBD1 (6 bases). From germline, CDR1 is SNHLY and CDR2 FYNNEI. The CDR3 length is 14 residues. V lost 3 bases, J lost 9 bases, and 12 bases lay in between. The CDR3 DNA sequence: TGTGCCAGCAGTGATTTACAGGGTGGTTCACCCCTCCACTTT. Protein: CASSDLQGGSPLHF.

The V gene is TRBV9, the J gene TRBJ2-3; D unclear. In germline, CDR1 is SGDLS, CDR2 YYNGEE. With 2 bases removed from V and 4 bases from J, the gap between germline ends came to 17 bases. The CDR3 runs 16 residues. DNA of the CDR3: TGTGCCAGCAGCGTCTCTGACAACCTCTATGCAGATACGCAGTATTTT. Amino acids: CASSVSDNLYADTQYF.

The CDR3, as DNA: TGTGCCAGCAGCTCGTCCAAAAATCCGGGACAGGTGAACTATGGCTACACCTTC. Amino acid sequence: CASSSSKNPGQVNYGYTF. The chain employs TRBV7-2 and TRBJ1-2; 8 bases map to TRBD1. V was clipped by 4 bases and J by 2 bases; unmatched bases: 15. The CDR3 totals 18 residues. Germline V gives CDR1 SGHTA, CDR2 FQGNSA.

The CDR3, as DNA: TGCAGTGCTAAACAGGGAGCGACTAACTATGGCTACACCTTC. Amino acids: CSAKQGATNYGYTF. The chain has TRBV20-1 and TRBJ1-2; tentatively, D is TRBD1 (6 bases). The CDR3 covers 14 residues. V was shortened by 4 bases and J by 0 bases, with 12 bases between the two germline ends. CDR1 is DFQATT and CDR2 is SNEGSKA in the germline V gene (reference sequence).

This sequence joins TRBV6-1 and TRBJ2-3; 7 bases are shared with TRBD1. Germline V CDR1 and CDR2: MNHNS, SASEGT. The CDR3 consists of 13 residues. V lost 2 bases to trimming and J lost 5 bases; unmatched junction nucleotides: 1. CDR3 sequence reads: CASSEWDRDTQYF. The CDR3 coding sequence is TGTGCCAGCAGTGAATGGGACAGAGATACGCAGTATTTT.

The chain has TRBV24-1 and TRBJ1-1; TRBD1 is a possible D gene (5 bases). This CDR3 is built from 15 residues. The ends were cut back, 5 bases at V and 3 bases at J, with 15 bases in the middle. CDR1 KGHDR and CDR2 SFDVKD come from the germline V gene. The CDR3 is CATSVLRGLDTEAFF. The DNA for the CDR3 is TGTGCCACCAGTGTCCTGAGGGGCCTGGACACTGAAGCTTTCTTT.

The chain combines TRBV25-1 with TRBJ1-1; no clear D gene. The CDR3 is made up of 13 amino acids. Looked up from germline, CDR1 is MGHDK and CDR2 is SYGVNS. With 1 base removed from V and 12 bases from J, the gap between germline ends came to 15 bases. The DNA of the CDR3 is TGTGCCAGCAGTGAATCCACCCCCCGCGCGACTTTCTTT. As protein: CASSESTPRATFF.

This clonotype was seen a handful of times. CDR3 in amino acids: CAISESGSANYGYTF. CDR3 bases: TGTGCCATCAGTGAGTCGGGCAGCGCTAACTATGGCTACACCTTC. This sequence joins TRBV10-3 and TRBJ1-2, with D uncertain. Germline-derived CDR1 and CDR2 are ENHRY and SYGVKD. The V end lost 0 bases, the J end lost 0 bases, and 8 bases lay between the germline ends. This CDR3 comprises 15 residues.

V gene TRBV11-2 combines with J gene TRBJ1-1; D may be TRBD1 (6 bases). Per germline, CDR1 SGHAT and CDR2 FQNNGV. Trimming shortened V by 2 bases and J by 9 bases, and 10 bases separated the two germline ends. The CDR3 has 12 amino acids. The chain's CDR3 is CASSLNGGQAFF. CDR3 bases: TGTGCCAGCAGCTTAAACGGGGGGCAAGCTTTCTTT.

This clonotype has more than one count but fewer than ten. V usage is TRBV6-1 and J usage is TRBJ1-2; tentative D call: TRBD1 (5 bases). The CDR3 loop spans 13 amino acids. CDR1 is MNHNS and CDR2 is SASEGT in the germline V gene. V was pared by 8 bases and J by 8 bases, with 18 bases between. For the CDR3, the DNA is TGTGCCAGCCACCGGGGGGACGCGGGGGGCTACACCTTC. It encodes CASHRGDAGGYTF.

V usage is TRBV19 and J usage is TRBJ2-3, with unresolved D. Germline CDR1 reads LNHDA; CDR2 reads SQIVND (reference sequence). Trimming took 1 base from V and 0 from J, leaving 5 bases between them. The CDR3 is 14 amino acids. The DNA of the CDR3 is TGTGCCAGTAGTATAGCGGTCAGCACAGATACGCAGTATTTT. Translation: CASSIAVSTDTQYF.

This clonotype has just a few counts. The chain has TRBV20-1 and TRBJ2-5; 7 positions match TRBD2. The CDR3 runs to 16 residues. In germline, CDR1 is DFQATT, CDR2 SNEGSKA (reference sequence). The trim removed 2 bases at V and 0 bases at J, leaving 9 bases unmatched. The CDR3 reads CSARRASGMYQETQYF. The CDR3 DNA follows: TGCAGTGCTAGACGGGCGAGCGGGATGTACCAAGAGACCCAGTACTTC.